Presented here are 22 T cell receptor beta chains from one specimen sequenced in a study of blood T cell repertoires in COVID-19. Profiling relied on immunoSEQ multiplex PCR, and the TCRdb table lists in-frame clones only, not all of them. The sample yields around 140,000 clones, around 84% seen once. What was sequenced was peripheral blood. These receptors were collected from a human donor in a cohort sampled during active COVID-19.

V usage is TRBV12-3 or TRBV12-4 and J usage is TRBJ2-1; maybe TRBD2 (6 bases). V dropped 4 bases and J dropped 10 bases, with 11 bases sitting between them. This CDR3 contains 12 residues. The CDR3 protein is CASSSDYGEQFF. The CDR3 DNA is TGTGCCAGCAGTTCGGACTACGGAGAGCAGTTCTTC.

Here the CDR3 reads CATAGVNYGYTF. The CDR3 DNA sequence: TGTGCCACCGCAGGGGTTAACTATGGCTACACCTTC. J is TRBJ1-2 and V is TRBV19, with D maybe TRBD1 (6 bases). V was pared by 10 bases and J by 1 base, with 10 bases between. CDR1 LNHDA and CDR2 SQIVND come from the germline V gene (reference sequence). The CDR3 totals 12 residues.

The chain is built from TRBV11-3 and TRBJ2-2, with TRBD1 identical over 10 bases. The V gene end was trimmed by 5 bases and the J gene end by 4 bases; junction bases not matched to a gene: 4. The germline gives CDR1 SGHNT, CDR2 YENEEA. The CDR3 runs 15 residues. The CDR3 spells CASSPGQGFTGELFF. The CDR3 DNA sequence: TGTGCCAGCAGCCCGGGACAGGGGTTCACCGGGGAGCTGTTTTTT.

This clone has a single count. The CDR3 reads CASSPVAGGRETQYF. CDR3 DNA sequence: TGTGCCAGCAGCCCCGTAGCGGGGGGGCGAGAGACCCAGTACTTC. The chain has TRBV5-5 and TRBJ2-5, with TRBD2 matching 11 bases. CDR3 length: 15 amino acids. Germline lookup yields CDR1 SGHKS and CDR2 YYEKEE (reference sequence). The junction had 6 bases not matched to a gene; V was cut back by 4 bases and J by 4 bases.

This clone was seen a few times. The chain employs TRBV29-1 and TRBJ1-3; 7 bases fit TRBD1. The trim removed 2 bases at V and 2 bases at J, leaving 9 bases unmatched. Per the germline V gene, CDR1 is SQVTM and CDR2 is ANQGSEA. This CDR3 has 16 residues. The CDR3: CSVEPFRQGPGNTIYF. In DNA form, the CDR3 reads TGCAGCGTTGAACCTTTCCGACAGGGCCCTGGAAACACCATATATTTT.

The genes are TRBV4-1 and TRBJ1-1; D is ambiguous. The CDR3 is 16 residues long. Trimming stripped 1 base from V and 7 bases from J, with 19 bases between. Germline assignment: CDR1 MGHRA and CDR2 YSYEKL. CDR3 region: CASSQALGPTTVEAFF. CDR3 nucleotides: TGCGCCAGCAGCCAAGCACTAGGACCGACGACGGTTGAAGCTTTCTTT.

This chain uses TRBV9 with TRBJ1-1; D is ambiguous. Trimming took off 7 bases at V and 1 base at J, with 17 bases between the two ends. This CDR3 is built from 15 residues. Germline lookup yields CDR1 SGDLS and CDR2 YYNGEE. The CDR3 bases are TGTGCCAGCGCTTCGGGTCGCGGTTGGAACACTGAAGCTTTCTTT. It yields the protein CASASGRGWNTEAFF.

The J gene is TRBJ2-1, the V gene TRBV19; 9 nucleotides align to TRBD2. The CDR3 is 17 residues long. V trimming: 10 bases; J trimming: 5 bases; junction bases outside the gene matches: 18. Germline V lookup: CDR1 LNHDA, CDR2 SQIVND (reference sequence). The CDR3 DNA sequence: TGTGCCACACGGCGGGGTAGCGGGGGCACAACCCACAATGAGCAGTTCTTC. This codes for CATRRGSGGTTHNEQFF. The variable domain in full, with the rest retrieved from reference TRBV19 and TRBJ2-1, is DGGITQSPKYLFRKEGQNVTLSCEQNLNHDAMYWYRQDPGQGLRLIYYSQIVNDFQKGDIAEGYSVSREKKESFPLTVTSAQKNPTAFYLCATRRGSGGTTHNEQFFGPGTRLTVL.

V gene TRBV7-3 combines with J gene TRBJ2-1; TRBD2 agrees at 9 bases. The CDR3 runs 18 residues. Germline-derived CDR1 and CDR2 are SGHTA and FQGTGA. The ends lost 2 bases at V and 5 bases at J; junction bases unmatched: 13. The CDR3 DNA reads TGTGCCAGCAGCTTATACGCCCCGGGAGCGGGGGGTCACAATGAGCAGTTCTTC. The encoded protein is CASSLYAPGAGGHNEQFF.

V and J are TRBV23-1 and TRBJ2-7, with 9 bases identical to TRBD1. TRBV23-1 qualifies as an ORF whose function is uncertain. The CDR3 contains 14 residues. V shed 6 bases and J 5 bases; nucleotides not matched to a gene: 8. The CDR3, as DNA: TGCGCCAGCAGGCTGGCCGGACAGGGGAACGAGCAGTACGTC. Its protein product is CASRLAGQGNEQYV.

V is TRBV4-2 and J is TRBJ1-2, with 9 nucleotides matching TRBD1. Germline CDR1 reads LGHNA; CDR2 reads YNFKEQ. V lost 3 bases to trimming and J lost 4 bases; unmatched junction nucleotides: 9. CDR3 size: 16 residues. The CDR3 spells CASSHYRTGVGYGYTF. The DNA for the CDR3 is TGTGCCAGCAGCCATTATCGGACAGGGGTCGGCTATGGCTACACCTTC.

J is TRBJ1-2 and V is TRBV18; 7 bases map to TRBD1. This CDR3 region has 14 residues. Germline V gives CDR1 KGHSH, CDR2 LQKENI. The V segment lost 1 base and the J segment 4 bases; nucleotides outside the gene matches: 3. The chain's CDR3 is CASSPQDRTYGYTF. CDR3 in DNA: TGTGCCAGCTCACCACAGGACAGGACCTATGGCTACACCTTC.

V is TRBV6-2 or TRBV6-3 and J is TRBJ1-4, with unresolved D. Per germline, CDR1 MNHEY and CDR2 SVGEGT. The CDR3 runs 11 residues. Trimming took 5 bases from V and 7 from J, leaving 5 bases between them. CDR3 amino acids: CASSHSEKLFF. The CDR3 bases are TGTGCCAGCAGTCACAGTGAAAAACTGTTTTTT.

The CDR3 loop is CSARLTEGYTF. As DNA, the CDR3 is TGCAGTGCTAGGTTAACGGAGGGCTACACCTTC. The V call is TRBV20-1, the J call TRBJ1-2; D remains unclear. V lost 3 bases to trimming and J lost 8 bases, with 10 bases between them. CDR3 size: 11 residues. CDR1 and CDR2 (germline): DFQATT, SNEGSKA (reference sequence).

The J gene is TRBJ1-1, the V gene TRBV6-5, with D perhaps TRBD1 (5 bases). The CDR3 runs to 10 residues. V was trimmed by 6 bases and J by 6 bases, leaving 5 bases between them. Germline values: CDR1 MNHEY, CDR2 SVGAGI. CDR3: CASRGPEAFF. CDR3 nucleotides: TGTGCCAGCAGGGGGCCTGAAGCTTTCTTT.

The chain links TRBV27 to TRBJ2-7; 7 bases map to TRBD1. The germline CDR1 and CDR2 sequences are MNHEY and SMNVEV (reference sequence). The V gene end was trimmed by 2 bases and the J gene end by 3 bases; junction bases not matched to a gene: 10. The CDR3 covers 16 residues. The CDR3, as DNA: TGTGCCAGCAGTTTAGGGCCGGGACAGATGGGCTACGAGCAGTACTTC. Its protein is CASSLGPGQMGYEQYF.

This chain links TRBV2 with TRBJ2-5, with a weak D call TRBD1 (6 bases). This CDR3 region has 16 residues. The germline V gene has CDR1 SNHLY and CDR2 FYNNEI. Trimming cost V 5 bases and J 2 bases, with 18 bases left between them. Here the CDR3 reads CASSPGVAGAQETQYF. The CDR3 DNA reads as TGTGCCAGCAGTCCAGGGGTGGCAGGAGCGCAAGAGACCCAGTACTTC. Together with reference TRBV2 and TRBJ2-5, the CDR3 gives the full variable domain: EPEVTQTPSHQVTQMGQEVILRCVPISNHLYFYWYRQILGQKVEFLVSFYNNEISEKSEIFDDQFSVERPDGSNFTLKIRSTKLEDSAMYFCASSPGVAGAQETQYFGPGTRLLVL.

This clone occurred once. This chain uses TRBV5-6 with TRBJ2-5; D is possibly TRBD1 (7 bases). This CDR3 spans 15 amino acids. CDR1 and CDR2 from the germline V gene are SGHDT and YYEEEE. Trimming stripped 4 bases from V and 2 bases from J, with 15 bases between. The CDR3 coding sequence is TGTGCCAGCAGCCCCCCGACAGGGACTCAAGAGACCCAGTACTTC. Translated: CASSPPTGTQETQYF.

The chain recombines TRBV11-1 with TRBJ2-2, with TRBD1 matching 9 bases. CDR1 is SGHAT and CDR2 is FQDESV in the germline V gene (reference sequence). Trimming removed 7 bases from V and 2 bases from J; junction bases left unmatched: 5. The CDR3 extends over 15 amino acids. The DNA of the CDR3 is TGTGCCAGCACCCCGGGACAGGGAAACACCGGGGAGCTGTTTTTT. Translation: CASTPGQGNTGELFF.

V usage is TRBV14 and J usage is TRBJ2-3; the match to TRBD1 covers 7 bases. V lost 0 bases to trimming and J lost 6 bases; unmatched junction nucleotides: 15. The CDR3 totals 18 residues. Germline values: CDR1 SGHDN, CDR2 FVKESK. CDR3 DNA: TGTGCCAGCAGCCAAGACGGATGGGAGACAGGGTATCCGGATACGCAGTATTTT. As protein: CASSQDGWETGYPDTQYF.

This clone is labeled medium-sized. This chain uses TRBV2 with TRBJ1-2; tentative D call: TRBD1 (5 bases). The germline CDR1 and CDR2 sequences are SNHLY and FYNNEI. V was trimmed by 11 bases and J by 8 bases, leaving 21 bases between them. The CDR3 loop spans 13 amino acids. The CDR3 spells CAGQKDLPGGYTF. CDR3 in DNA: TGTGCCGGACAAAAGGACCTGCCAGGGGGCTACACCTTC.

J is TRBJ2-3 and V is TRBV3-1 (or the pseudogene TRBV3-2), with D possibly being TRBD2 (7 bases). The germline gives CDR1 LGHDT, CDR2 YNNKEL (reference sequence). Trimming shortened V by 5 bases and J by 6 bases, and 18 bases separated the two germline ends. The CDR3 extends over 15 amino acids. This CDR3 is CASSGRDWGGDTQYF. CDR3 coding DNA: TGTGCCAGCAGCGGCCGGGACTGGGGGGGCGATACGCAGTATTTT.